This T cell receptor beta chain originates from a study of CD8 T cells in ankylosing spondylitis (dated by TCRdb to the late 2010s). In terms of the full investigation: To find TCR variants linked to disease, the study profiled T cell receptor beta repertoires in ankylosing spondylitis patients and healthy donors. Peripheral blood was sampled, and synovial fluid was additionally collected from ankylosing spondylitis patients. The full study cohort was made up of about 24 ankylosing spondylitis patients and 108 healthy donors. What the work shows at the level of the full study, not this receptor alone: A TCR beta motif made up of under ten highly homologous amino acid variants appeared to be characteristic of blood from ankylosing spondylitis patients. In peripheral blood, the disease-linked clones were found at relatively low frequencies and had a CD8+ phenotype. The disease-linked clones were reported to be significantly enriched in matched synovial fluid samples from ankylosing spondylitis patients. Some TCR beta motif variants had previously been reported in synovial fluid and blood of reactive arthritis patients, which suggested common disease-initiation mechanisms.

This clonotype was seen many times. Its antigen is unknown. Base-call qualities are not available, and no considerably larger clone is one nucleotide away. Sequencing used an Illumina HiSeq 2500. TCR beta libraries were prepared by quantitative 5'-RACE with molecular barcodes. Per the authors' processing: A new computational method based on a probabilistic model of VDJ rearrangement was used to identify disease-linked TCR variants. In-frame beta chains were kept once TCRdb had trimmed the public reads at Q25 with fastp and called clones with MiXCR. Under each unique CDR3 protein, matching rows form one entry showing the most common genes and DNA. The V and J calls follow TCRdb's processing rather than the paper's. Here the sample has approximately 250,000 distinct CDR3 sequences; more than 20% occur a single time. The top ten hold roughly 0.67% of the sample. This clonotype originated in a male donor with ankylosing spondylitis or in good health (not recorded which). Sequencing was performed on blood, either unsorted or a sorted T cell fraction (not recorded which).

In nucleotides, the sequence is TGTGCCAGCAGTGCCCAAGAGACCCAGTACTTC. It is translated as CASSAQETQYF. The chain was built from TRBV4-2 and TRBJ2-5; the D gene cannot be resolved reliably. Trimming at the junction amounts to 6 bases on V and 1 base on J, and the germline ends lie 3 bases apart. CDR1 and CDR2 are read off the germline V gene as LGHNA and YNFKEQ. The cysteine opens and the phenylalanine closes a CDR3 of 11 amino acids. The read is trimmed to its CDR3 DNA, 33 bases read in frame from base 1.